The clone carrying this T cell receptor (beta chain) was picked up many times. An end of the junction differs from the germline gene, which may be a read error. A TCRbeta library incorporating unique molecular identifiers was prepared. Using its own MiXCR run on the PCR reads, TCRdb lists one record per CDR3 protein. The table lists more than 90,000 distinct CDR3 sequences, roughly 8% of them singletons, with 5.5% to 8% in the top ten. This sample was taken from a study of T-cell reconstitution after alpha-beta-depleted transplantation in children. The CDR3 has 11 residues. Germline CDR1 reads MNHEY; CDR2 reads SVGEGT.

This sequence originates from a human donor who donated a stem cell graft to a child with congenital amegakaryocytic thrombocytopenia. The V and J genes are TRBV6-2 or TRBV6-3 and TRBJ2-7, with D possibly matching TRBD2 (5 bases). The specimen was PBMCs from the stem cell graft donor, collected from the stem cell graft. The CDR3 bases are TGTGCCAGCAGTTCGGGCCTCATCGGGGACTTC. It specifies CASSSGLIGDF.